The clone carrying this TCR beta chain was recorded a few times. Per the study methods: Amplifying reference gene primers gave estimates of nucleated cell counts. Profiling relied on immunoSEQ multiplex PCR, and the TCRdb table lists in-frame clones only, not all of them. V, J and clone size were drawn from that table, and D and trimming were deduced from the DNA. The sample consists of around 74,000 clones, around 90% of them appearing once. This sample is drawn from a study of blood T cell repertoires in COVID-19. Study-level background: Acute and convalescent COVID-19 specimens originated in the United States, Italy and Spain. In each case, the material was cDNA or gDNA derived from T cells, B-cell-depleted T cells, or PBMCs.

V lost 2 bases to trimming and J lost 6 bases; unmatched junction nucleotides: 12. This CDR3 region has 17 residues. Germline V gives CDR1 SGDLS, CDR2 YYNGEE. The clonotype comes from a man in his fifties with active COVID-19. The rearrangement links TRBV9 to TRBJ1-1; 11 bases match TRBD1. Sequenced input: peripheral blood. The chain's CDR3 is CASSVDWTGGLSAEAFF. CDR3 DNA: TGTGCCAGCAGCGTCGATTGGACAGGGGGCTTGTCGGCTGAAGCTTTCTTT.